The entry below describes one TCR beta chain. Its antigen remains unidentified. It was cDNA, reverse transcribed from extracted RNA, that served as the sequencing template. Some clones are missing from TCRdb's copy, which holds only in-frame ones; the method was immunoSEQ multiplex PCR. The sample consists of approximately 180,000 clones, around 63% of them appearing once. Isolation of CD4+ and CD8+ T cells from PBMCs was achieved by sorting. The data stem from a study of CD8+ T cells in alopecia areata. Study-level points and caveats: Lesional scalp displayed greater clonality than normal scalp, most notably in alopecia totalis/universalis. Unlike in mice, where it was clearer, TCR sharing across patients was less clear, possibly HLA-related.

The CDR3 runs 11 residues. With 5 bases removed from V and 5 bases from J, the gap between germline ends came to 9 bases. The germline V gene has CDR1 SQVTM and CDR2 ANQGSEA. V usage is TRBV29-1 and J usage is TRBJ1-1; D is ambiguous. This TCR derives from a human donor with alopecia areata. The material was CD4+ T cells sorted from blood, obtained at week 0. The CDR3 loop is CSVIGITEAFF. The CDR3 region has the DNA TGCAGCGTTATTGGGATAACTGAAGCTTTCTTT.